This T cell receptor (beta chain) was sequenced for a study of shared clonotypes between healthy human individuals. Study-wide results and caveats: Represented diversity, genetic and exposure-history alike, was limited by few donors. Around 5% was the fraction of naive CD4 clonotypes found shared across four donors.

Remarks on this clone: Its specificity is not known.

Trimming took 7 bases from V and 1 from J; bases not matched to a gene: 16. Germline V gene data show CDR1 as SGHDT and CDR2 as YYEEEE. The CDR3 sequence is 18 residues long. The repertoire was sequenced with immunoSEQ multiplex PCR; TCRdb's copy has only in-frame clones and lacks some. This sample has 2 million to 3 million clones; over 85% occur once, and the top ten carry roughly 0.14%. Everyone who donated was a Caucasian adult who lived in Nashville, Tennessee. Sequenced input: naive CD4+ T cells sorted from blood. Subset defined: CD45RA+ positively selected. V is TRBV5-6 and J is TRBJ2-3; TRBD2 agrees at 9 bases. This TCR was sampled from a man in his late teens or twenties in good health. The CDR3 nucleotides are TGTGCCAGCTCCCCCCGAACGGCTAGCGGGGTGCGCACAGATACGCAGTATTTT. Residues: CASSPRTASGVRTDTQYF.